A selection of T cell receptor beta chains follows, all from one sample in a study of shared clonotypes between healthy human individuals. This table comes from immunoSEQ multiplex PCR, and its TCRdb copy is limited to in-frame clones, with some not included. Here the sample spans some 630,000 clones, about two thirds being singletons. The sample taken for sequencing was memory CD4+ T cells sorted from blood. Receptors originate from a woman younger than 45 in good health. The CDR3 runs from the conserved cysteine through the conserved F or W. Fields, in order: D gene, clone size, V gene, J gene, CDR3 DNA, CDR3 protein. The D gene is left open where the match is weak. Clone size is not always given. Where it is, it says once, few, many or a class for expanded clones.

D: .
size: .
V: TRBV7-7
J: TRBJ2-3
DNA: TGTGCCAGCAGCAGGGGGGCGAACACAGATACGCAGTATTTT
CDR3: CASSRGANTDTQYF

D: .
size: .
V: TRBV5-1
J: TRBJ2-1
DNA: TGCGCCAGCAGCTTAGCCAGCGGGTCCTACAATGAGCAGTTCTTC
CDR3: CASSLASGSYNEQFF

D: TRBD1
size: .
V: TRBV6-6
J: TRBJ1-2
DNA: TGTGCCAGCAGTCAGCCGGGACAGCCTTTAGGCTACACCTTC
CDR3: CASSQPGQPLGYTF

D: .
size: many
V: TRBV11-3
J: TRBJ2-1
DNA: TGTGCCAGCAGCTTAGAATCCTACAATGAGCAGTTCTTC
CDR3: CASSLESYNEQFF

D: TRBD1
size: few
V: TRBV28
J: TRBJ2-7
DNA: TGTGCCAGCAGTTTATCGGGGACAGGGAACTACGAGCAGTACTTC
CDR3: CASSLSGTGNYEQYF

D: .
size: .
V: TRBV21-1
J: TRBJ1-2
DNA: TGTGCCAGCAGCAAAGGGGCTGGCGATGGCTACACCTTC
CDR3: CASSKGAGDGYTF

D: .
size: .
V: TRBV18
J: TRBJ1-2
DNA: TGTGCCAGCTCACCACCGGACAGAGAGGGCTACACCTTC
CDR3: CASSPPDREGYTF

D: TRBD1
size: .
V: TRBV10-2
J: TRBJ1-5
DNA: TGCGCCAGCAGTGACTCAGGGGGAGGACAGCCCCAGCATTTT
CDR3: CASSDSGGGQPQHF

D: .
size: .
V: TRBV6-1
J: TRBJ2-2
DNA: TGTGCCAGCAGTGAAGTTGTAGGGGGCACCGGGGAGCTGTTTTTT
CDR3: CASSEVVGGTGELFF

D: TRBD1
size: .
V: TRBV5-1
J: TRBJ2-7
DNA: TGCGCCAGCAGGGGACAGGGGGCGCCCGGCGAGCAGTACTTC
CDR3: CASRGQGAPGEQYF

D: .
size: .
V: TRBV18
J: TRBJ2-6
DNA: TGTGCCAGCTCACCACTGGGCCACTTCTCTGGGGCCAACGTCCTGACTTTC
CDR3: CASSPLGHFSGANVLTF

D: .
size: .
V: TRBV19
J: TRBJ2-1
DNA: TGTGCCAGTCTCGGAAGGGTGCCCTACAATGAGCAGTTCTTC
CDR3: CASLGRVPYNEQFF

D: .
size: .
V: TRBV11-3
J: TRBJ2-3
DNA: TGTGCCAGCAGCTTAGTCCACGGAGGGAGCACAGATACGCAGTATTTT
CDR3: CASSLVHGGSTDTQYF

D: .
size: .
V: TRBV10-2
J: TRBJ1-5
DNA: TGCGCCAGCGGAGCCTTTCAGCATGGAGAGGGGCCCCAGCATTTT
CDR3: CASGAFQHGEGPQHF

D: .
size: .
V: TRBV28
J: TRBJ1-5
DNA: TGTGCCAGTAAGGCTAACTCGGGGAATCAGCCCCAGCATTTT
CDR3: CASKANSGNQPQHF

D: TRBD1
size: .
V: TRBV23-1
J: TRBJ1-4
DNA: TGCGCCAGCAGTCAATCGGGGGACAGGGTGTTTAATGAAAAACTGTTTTTT
CDR3: CASSQSGDRVFNEKLFF

D: .
size: .
V: TRBV5-1
J: TRBJ2-6
DNA: TGCGCCAGCAGCCCTGGCGGGGCGCGAGGGGCCAACGTCCTGACTTTC
CDR3: CASSPGGARGANVLTF

D: .
size: .
V: TRBV11-2
J: TRBJ2-1
DNA: TGTGCCAGCAGCTTGGAGGACTCTGAGCAGTTCTTC
CDR3: CASSLEDSEQFF

D: .
size: .
V: TRBV28
J: TRBJ1-5
DNA: TGTGCCAGCAGAAGGACAGCGGCTAGCAATCAGCCCCAGCATTTT
CDR3: CASRRTAASNQPQHF

D: TRBD1
size: .
V: TRBV6-1
J: TRBJ2-5
DNA: TGTGCCAGCAGTGGGACAGGAACTCCTCTGGAGACCCAGTACTTC
CDR3: CASSGTGTPLETQYF

D: .
size: .
V: TRBV5-4
J: TRBJ2-3
DNA: TGTGCCAGCACCCTTTGGGACTTAGGAGAAGATACGCAGTATTTT
CDR3: CASTLWDLGEDTQYF

D: .
size: .
V: TRBV6-6
J: TRBJ2-7
DNA: TGTGCCAGCAGTTACTATTACGAGCAGTACTTC
CDR3: CASSYYYEQYF

D: TRBD1
size: .
V: TRBV7-8
J: TRBJ1-5
DNA: TGTGCCAGCAGCTTAGGGGGGCAGGGGGCGACAAGGCCCCAGCATTTT
CDR3: CASSLGGQGATRPQHF

D: .
size: .
V: TRBV2
J: TRBJ1-1
DNA: TGTGCCAGCAGTGAAGGTCTCGAGACGCGCGCTGAAGCTTTCTTT
CDR3: CASSEGLETRAEAFF

D: .
size: .
V: TRBV5-4
J: TRBJ2-5
DNA: TGTGCCAGCAGCTTGTTGCAGAGGGCGGAGACCCAGTACTTC
CDR3: CASSLLQRAETQYF

D: TRBD1
size: few
V: TRBV4-1
J: TRBJ2-7
DNA: TGCGCCAGCAGCCTTAAACAGGGGGGCCCCTACGAGCAGTACTTC
CDR3: CASSLKQGGPYEQYF

D: TRBD2
size: .
V: TRBV25-1
J: TRBJ2-7
DNA: TGTGCCAGCAGTGACCCCTTCGGGAGGAGCGGCCACGAGCAGTACTTC
CDR3: CASSDPFGRSGHEQYF

D: TRBD1
size: .
V: TRBV5-1
J: TRBJ2-5
DNA: TGCGCCAGCAGCCCCAGGGGGGAGACCCAGTACTTC
CDR3: CASSPRGETQYF

D: .
size: .
V: TRBV7-2
J: TRBJ2-1
DNA: TGTGCCAGCAGCCCGTGGACTCAGTCCTACAATGAGCAGTTCTTC
CDR3: CASSPWTQSYNEQFF

D: TRBD1
size: .
V: TRBV30
J: TRBJ1-2
DNA: TGTGCCTGGAGTGGACAGGGAGGTAACTATGGCTACACCTTC
CDR3: CAWSGQGGNYGYTF

D: TRBD1
size: .
V: TRBV7-8
J: TRBJ2-7
DNA: TGTGCCAGCAGCGTCGACAGGGCTTACGAGCAGTACTTC
CDR3: CASSVDRAYEQYF

D: TRBD1
size: .
V: TRBV5-1
J: TRBJ1-1
DNA: TGCGCCAGCAGCTTAGAAACAGGGGGAGTCACTGAAGCTTTCTTT
CDR3: CASSLETGGVTEAFF

D: TRBD1
size: .
V: TRBV5-6
J: TRBJ1-4
DNA: TGTGCCAGCAGCCGCGACAGGGGGATAACTAATGAAAAACTGTTTTTT
CDR3: CASSRDRGITNEKLFF